This TCR beta chain derives from a study of blood T cell repertoires in COVID-19. In the authors' workflow: Using reference gene primer amplification, nucleated cell counts were estimated. Here immunoSEQ multiplex PCR was the method, and the copy in TCRdb shows in-frame clones only, minus some. V and J calls and clone size follow that table, whereas D and trimming were derived from the DNA. The table lists around 260,000 clones, 70% to 90% of them singletons, with under 3.5% in the top ten. Sequenced material: peripheral blood. The origin of this receptor is a woman in her 30s with active or convalescent COVID-19.

As DNA, the CDR3 is TGTGCCAGCTCACAGGCGACAGGCAATTCACCCCTCCACTTT. Amino acids: CASSQATGNSPLHF. The V and J genes are TRBV18 and TRBJ1-6; D is possibly TRBD1 (6 bases). Germline V lookup: CDR1 KGHSH, CDR2 LQKENI. The CDR3 length is 14 residues. The V and J ends lost 4 bases and 7 bases respectively, with 11 bases between them.